Reported below is one TCR beta chain. Its antigen is unknown. This specimen belongs to a study of OX40 agonist ivuxolimab in advanced cancers. Looking at the study overall: Ivuxolimab, an antibody acting as an agonist of OX40 (CD134), was used to treat patients. Across the patients, intravenous ivuxolimab was delivered every 2 weeks at 0.01 to 10 mg/kg.

Study results and caveats: The average count of expanded clones was higher among CD8+ T cells than among CD4+.

This CDR3 contains 14 residues. CDR1 is PRHDT and CDR2 is FYEKMQ in the germline V gene (reference sequence). V trimming: 4 bases; J trimming: 1 base; junction bases outside the gene matches: 0. Clones were sequenced by immunoSEQ multiplex PCR, and TCRdb holds only the in-frame ones, with some missing. The sample yields around 20,000 clones, about 83% seen once. The receptor's source is an adult with an advanced solid tumor such as melanoma, head and neck, liver or kidney cancer. The sample in question was CD4+ or CD8+ T cells sorted from blood, obtained in a trial of the OX40 agonist ivuxolimab. The chain links TRBV13 to TRBJ1-4, with 7 bases aligning to TRBD1. In nucleotides, the CDR3 is TGTGCCAGCAGCTACAGGGGAACTAATGAAAAACTGTTTTTT. Translating it yields CASSYRGTNEKLFF.